The 14 T cell receptor beta chains below come from one sample, sequenced in a study of memory CD8 T cells in hepatitis C reinfection. Profiled with immunoSEQ multiplex PCR; TCRdb holds only in-frame clones, not every one. The table has about 43,000 clones, 89% seen once. Regarding time point: late/post reinfection, 12 to 24 weeks after detection. No in vitro expansion preceded TCR sequencing of the sorted cells. Sequencing input: naive CD8+ T cells sorted from blood. The origin of the receptors is a man aged 18 to 29 with hepatitis C virus infection.

The gene calls are TRBV11-2 and TRBJ2-7; D uncertain. The CDR3 loop spans 13 amino acids. Germline V gene data show CDR1 as SGHAT and CDR2 as FQNNGV. V lost 1 base to trimming and J lost 5 bases, with 9 bases between them. The chain's CDR3 is CASSLVAPNEQYF. The CDR3 coding sequence is TGTGCCAGCAGCTTAGTTGCCCCTAACGAGCAGTACTTC.

This clone was detected only once. The chain uses TRBV10-3 and TRBJ2-5; 10 nucleotides line up with TRBD1. The CDR3 totals 15 residues. The trim removed 2 bases at V and 5 bases at J, leaving 5 bases unmatched. CDR1 and CDR2 (germline): ENHRY, SYGVKD. The chain's CDR3 is CAISETGTGAETQYF. The DNA of the CDR3 is TGTGCCATCAGTGAGACCGGGACAGGGGCGGAGACCCAGTACTTC.

This chain joins TRBV5-1 and TRBJ2-7; possibly TRBD1 for D (7 bases). CDR1 and CDR2 (germline): SGHRS, YFSETQ. The CDR3 consists of 15 residues. V lost 3 bases and J 4 bases, leaving 17 bases between the germline ends. CDR3 in DNA: TGCGCCAGCAGCTGGGTAACAGGGGAGGCGTACGAGCAGTACTTC. As protein: CASSWVTGEAYEQYF.

The chain joins TRBV4-1 to TRBJ1-6; TRBD1 might be the D (6 bases). Germline CDR1 is MGHRA and CDR2 is YSYEKL. The CDR3 covers 15 residues. V lost 0 bases and J 9 bases, leaving 12 bases between the germline ends. For the CDR3, the DNA is TGCGCCAGCAGCCAAGACAGGGGATGGGGTTCACCCCTCCACTTT. This gives the protein CASSQDRGWGSPLHF.

This clone was seen a few times. The rearrangement joins TRBV6-1 to TRBJ1-2, with TRBD1 as a possible D gene (5 bases). Trimming pared 1 base from V and 6 bases from J, leaving 18 bases between. Germline V CDR1 and CDR2: MNHNS, SASEGT. This CDR3 is 16 amino acids long. Here the CDR3 reads CASSEDDGSGGDGYTF. CDR3 in DNA: TGTGCCAGCAGTGAAGATGACGGGAGCGGGGGGGATGGCTACACCTTC.

The chain combines TRBV28 with TRBJ1-5, with 10 positions matching TRBD1. The CDR3 extends over 13 amino acids. J gave up 5 bases and V 6 bases, and 1 base lay outside the gene matches. Germline-derived CDR1 and CDR2 are MDHEN and SYDVKM. The CDR3 sequence: CASRGQGDQPQHF. Here the CDR3 DNA reads TGTGCCAGCAGAGGACAGGGGGATCAGCCCCAGCATTTT.

This clone has just a few counts. In DNA, the CDR3 is TGTGCCAGCAGCACAGTCCTTTATAGCAATCAGCCCCAGCATTTT. Translated, it gives CASSTVLYSNQPQHF. V and J are TRBV6-1 and TRBJ1-5; D is undetermined. Germline V gene sequence: CDR1 MNHNS, CDR2 SASEGT. Between the trimmed V and J ends, which lost 6 bases and 0 bases, there was a span of 12 bases. The CDR3 length is 15 residues.

This clone was observed once. The chain uses TRBV11-2 and TRBJ2-1, with a weak D call TRBD2 (5 bases). Germline V lookup: CDR1 SGHAT, CDR2 FQNNGV. This CDR3 has 13 residues. V was clipped by 2 bases and J by 6 bases, with 8 bases between them. In DNA form, the CDR3 reads TGTGCCAGCAGCTTAACTAGTCCCAATGAGCAGTTCTTC. It encodes CASSLTSPNEQFF.

The gene calls are TRBV21-1 and TRBJ1-5. TRBV21-1 is labeled a pseudogene. The CDR3 covers 15 residues. The DNA for the CDR3 is TGTGCCAGCAGCAACCGAGGTTATAGCAATCAGCCCCAGCATTTT. It specifies CASSNRGYSNQPQHF.

The J gene is TRBJ1-1, the V gene TRBV30, with D perhaps matching TRBD1 (5 bases). Germline lookup yields CDR1 GTSNPN and CDR2 SVGIG (reference sequence). CDR3 size: 14 residues. V lost 7 bases and J lost 0, with 15 bases in between. The CDR3 is CASPLKGLNTEAFF. Here the CDR3 DNA reads TGTGCCTCACCCCTCAAGGGGCTGAACACTGAAGCTTTCTTT.

The chain uses TRBV13 and TRBJ2-5, with 11 bases matching TRBD2. The CDR3 sequence is 15 residues long. Germline V gene data show CDR1 as PRHDT and CDR2 as FYEKMQ (reference sequence). The junction had 7 bases not matched to a gene; V was cut back by 5 bases and J by 5 bases. The CDR3 reads CASSVSGGARETQYF. The CDR3 DNA follows: TGTGCCAGCAGCGTTAGCGGGGGGGCCCGCGAGACCCAGTACTTC.

The chain combines TRBV7-8 with TRBJ2-5; the match to TRBD1 covers 8 bases. The CDR3 is 13 residues long. CDR1 and CDR2 (germline): SGHVS, FQNEAQ. Trimming took 5 bases from V and 5 from J; bases not matched to a gene: 4. CDR3 coding DNA: TGTGCCAGCAGCCGGACAGGGCCCGAGACCCAGTACTTC. Translating gives CASSRTGPETQYF.

The chain links TRBV7-9 to TRBJ2-7; TRBD2 might be the D (5 bases). CDR3 length: 12 amino acids. V was cut by 4 bases and J by 2 bases, with 6 bases left in between. The V gene's germline CDR1 is SEHNR and CDR2 FQNEAQ (reference sequence). The CDR3 nucleotides read TGTGCCAGCAGCTCGACTACCTACGAGCAGTACTTC. It encodes CASSSTTYEQYF.

The CDR3 nucleotides read TGCAGCGTTGAGTTTCTAGAGACCCAGTACTTC. It specifies CSVEFLETQYF. The rearrangement links TRBV29-1 to TRBJ2-5; no definite D call. The CDR3 runs 11 residues. The V and J ends lost 3 bases and 4 bases respectively, with 6 bases between them. CDR1 SQVTM and CDR2 ANQGSEA come from the germline V gene.